This T cell receptor beta chain was sequenced in a study of T cells in Graves' hyperthyroidism and ophthalmopathy. Points from the study as a whole: Within blood appeared most thyroid clonotypes that had expanded above 0.001.

This clonotype was seen a handful of times. The antigen remains undetermined. Each patient was aged 18 to 65 and had newly diagnosed hyperthyroidism of under 2 months' duration. The V gene end was trimmed by 5 bases and the J gene end by 5 bases; junction bases not matched to a gene: 8. The CDR3 spans 14 residues. The germline gives CDR1 DFQATT, CDR2 SNEGSKA (reference sequence). RNA transcripts served as the template for amplifying TCR beta CDR3 regions. HTBI primers drove first-round RT-PCR of the TCR CDR3. TCRdb fed the multiplex PCR reads into MiXCR, producing one record per CDR3 protein. The sample holds about 200,000 distinct CDR3 sequences, under 20% seen once.

The chain couples TRBV20-1 to TRBJ2-1, with 8 bases aligning to TRBD1. Sequenced sample: blood. The sequence derives from a man aged 45-60 years with Graves' hyperthyroidism. CDR3 region: CSAPGQGADNEQFF. As DNA, the CDR3 is TGCAGTGCTCCCGGCCAGGGGGCGGACAATGAGCAGTTCTTC.